The clone carrying this T cell receptor beta chain was detected only a few times. The antigen is undetermined. The sample comes from a study of T cells after yellow fever vaccination. Study observations and caveats: Clones that expanded after primary vaccination mostly reappeared after the booster (roughly 97% CD4, around 87% CD8). Weaker, the secondary response peaked sooner, at day 5 versus 15.

TCRdb reprocessed the 5' RACE reads with MiXCR, giving one entry per CDR3 protein. Found here are about 110,000 distinct CDR3 sequences, 8.4% of them singletons; the top ten hold 25%. The J segment lost 7 bases and the V segment lost 4 bases, leaving 13 bases of the junction unmatched. This CDR3 is built from 17 residues. CDR1 and CDR2 (germline): SGHRS, YFSETQ. The V call is TRBV5-1, the J call TRBJ2-1, with TRBD2 matching over 11 bases. The receptor's source is a man aged 25-40 years who received the YFV17D yellow fever vaccine. Material: CD8+ T cells sorted from PBMCs, obtained 45 days after the yellow fever booster vaccination. CDR3 residues: CASSPGVAGGPRNEQFF. In DNA form, the CDR3 reads TGCGCCAGCAGCCCTGGGGTAGCGGGAGGGCCAAGGAATGAGCAGTTCTTC.